This is a list of T cell receptor beta chains from one sample in a study of beta chain features in type 1 diabetes. Sequencing was performed with immunoSEQ multiplex PCR; in TCRdb, only in-frame clones are kept and a portion is missing. The sample lists fewer than 900,000 clones; roughly 15% were seen once. The sequenced sample consisted of naive CD4+ T cells from blood. These receptors were collected from a young woman in good health. The CDR3 runs from the conserved cysteine through the conserved F or W. D genes are given only for firm matches. The size entry is marked missing in some rows and otherwise reads once, few, many or a size class.

TGTGCCAGCAGTTATGGGGGCGAGCAGTACTTC | CASSYGGEQYF | TRBV6-5 | - | TRBJ2-7 | -
TGCAGCGTTGTGGCGGTCGCCAATGAGCAGTTCTTC | CSVVAVANEQFF | TRBV29-1 | - | TRBJ2-1 | few
TGTGCCAGCAGCTCTATGGGAACGAATGAAAAACTGTTTTTT | CASSSMGTNEKLFF | TRBV7-9 | - | TRBJ1-4 | -
TGTGCCAGCAATCGCTGGACTATCGAAAATAACAATGAGCAGTTCTTC | CASNRWTIENNNEQFF | TRBV2 | - | TRBJ2-1 | -
TGTGCCAGCAACCCAGGGCGGTACCGGGGGGAGCTGTTTTTT | CASNPGRYRGELFF | TRBV19 | - | TRBJ2-2 | few
TGTGCCAGCAGCTCCTTCGGGACAAGGTGGCAGTTCTTC | CASSSFGTRWQFF | TRBV7-9 | - | TRBJ2-1 | -
TGTGCCAGCTCACCACAGGAGCGGTCAGAGACCCAGTACTTC | CASSPQERSETQYF | TRBV18 | - | TRBJ2-5 | -
TGTGCCAGCAGCCGCGGATCAGGGGGCCGCTACGAGCAGTACTTC | CASSRGSGGRYEQYF | TRBV14 | TRBD1 | TRBJ2-7 | -
TGTGCCAGTAGTAAGGACGGGGAAGAGACCCAGTACTTC | CASSKDGEETQYF | TRBV19 | - | TRBJ2-5 | few
TGTGCCGCTCGACTAGCGGGAGATATCAATGAGCAGTTCTTC | CAARLAGDINEQFF | TRBV6-5 | TRBD2 | TRBJ2-1 | few
TGTGCCAGCAGGCTAGGGGGGACAGGGAGTCAGCCCCAGCATTTT | CASRLGGTGSQPQHF | TRBV28 | TRBD1 | TRBJ1-5 | -
TGTGCCAGCAGCTTAGAACGGACTAGCTACAATGAGCAGTTCTTC | CASSLERTSYNEQFF | TRBV7-2 | TRBD2 | TRBJ2-1 | few
TGTGCCAGCAGCTTGGTGCGCGCAGAAGCTTTCTTT | CASSLVRAEAFF | TRBV5-8 | - | TRBJ1-1 | few
TGTGCCAGCAGCTTACCACCTCAGGGGTCCAGGGGTAATGAAAAACTGTTTTTT | CASSLPPQGSRGNEKLFF | TRBV7-9 | - | TRBJ1-4 | few
TGTGCCAGCTCACCAGAGATGAACACTGAAGCTTTCTTT | CASSPEMNTEAFF | TRBV18 | - | TRBJ1-1 | -
TGTGCCAGCAGTCCTAGCGGGAGAAGGGGGATTCAGTACTTC | CASSPSGRRGIQYF | TRBV27 | TRBD2 | TRBJ2-4 | few
TGCGCCAGCAGCCAAGGGAGCGGGAGGGGGTTCTACAATGAGCAGTTCTTC | CASSQGSGRGFYNEQFF | TRBV4-3 | TRBD2 | TRBJ2-1 | -
TGTGCCAGCAGTTTGGGGGCAGGGTCCATGAACACTGAAGCTTTCTTT | CASSLGAGSMNTEAFF | TRBV27 | - | TRBJ1-1 | -
TGCGCCAGCAGCCAAGATTCCGAGCGGTACAATGAGCAGTTCTTC | CASSQDSERYNEQFF | TRBV4-3 | - | TRBJ2-1 | -
TGTGCCAGCAGCCTTAACAGGGATCGGAATGAGCAGTTCTTC | CASSLNRDRNEQFF | TRBV7-2 | - | TRBJ2-1 | few
TGCAGCGTTGAGGCCAGTGCCTACGAGCAGTACTTC | CSVEASAYEQYF | TRBV29-1 | - | TRBJ2-7 | few
TGCGCCAGCAGCTTGGCTAGCGGGAGGGGCCACGAGCAGTACTTC | CASSLASGRGHEQYF | TRBV5-1 | TRBD2 | TRBJ2-7 | few
TGCAGCGCACGGTGGGGACCCTACACCGGGGAGCTGTTTTTT | CSARWGPYTGELFF | TRBV29-1 | - | TRBJ2-2 | few
TGTGCCAGCAGCATCGACAGGGTCGGCCAGCCCCAGCATTTT | CASSIDRVGQPQHF | TRBV5-4 | TRBD1 | TRBJ1-5 | -
TGTGCCAGCAGTCGCACTAGCGCCTCGAACACCGGGGAGCTGTTTTTT | CASSRTSASNTGELFF | TRBV7-9 | TRBD2 | TRBJ2-2 | few
TGTGCCAGCAGTCAGACTAGCTCCTACAATGAGCAGTTCTTC | CASSQTSSYNEQFF | TRBV7-3 | - | TRBJ2-1 | few
TGTGCCAGCAGCGTAGCCGGGACAGGGAAGGAAAAACTGTTTTTT | CASSVAGTGKEKLFF | TRBV9 | TRBD1 | TRBJ1-4 | -